These 22 T cell receptor beta chains were all obtained from the same sample, sequenced in a study of shared T cell receptors in the human thymus. Generated by immunoSEQ multiplex PCR, the TCRdb table keeps only in-frame clones and is missing some. Here the sample spans 700,000 or so clones, 75% to 90% being singletons. These data were also filed under a second study, of human thymus T cells.

Sequencing used thymocytes. The receptors were sampled from a girl under two years old with a congenital heart defect.

The chain joins TRBV7-2 to TRBJ2-3, with 11 bases identical to TRBD2. The V gene end was trimmed by 5 bases and the J gene end by 4 bases; junction bases not matched to a gene: 8. Germline CDR1 and CDR2: SGHTA and FQGNSA. The CDR3 runs 16 residues. The chain's CDR3 is CASSGPPGLAADTQYF. The DNA of the CDR3 is TGTGCCAGCAGCGGACCACCGGGACTAGCGGCAGATACGCAGTATTTT.

The chain recombines TRBV27 with TRBJ1-6; tentative D call: TRBD1 (5 bases). This CDR3 contains 13 residues. Looked up from germline, CDR1 is MNHEY and CDR2 is SMNVEV (reference sequence). V gave up 7 bases and J gave up 7 bases, with 11 bases separating them. The CDR3 here is CASTDQGNSPLHF. Here the CDR3 DNA reads TGTGCCAGCACCGACCAGGGAAATTCACCCCTCCACTTT.

The chain carries TRBV21-1 and TRBJ2-1; the D call in the table, TRBD1, was not verified against the DNA. TRBV21-1 is a pseudogene segment. This CDR3 is 18 amino acids long. The CDR3: CASSKDIVQGPSYNEQFF. CDR3 sequence (DNA): TGTGCCAGCAGCAAAGATATCGTACAGGGACCCTCCTACAATGAGCAGTTCTTC.

CDR3 amino acids: CASKTSGEPSTDTQYF. The CDR3 DNA follows: TGTGCCAGCAAGACTAGCGGGGAGCCTAGCACAGATACGCAGTATTTT. The rearrangement uses TRBV28 and TRBJ2-3; 11 bases align to TRBD2. From germline, CDR1 is MDHEN and CDR2 SYDVKM. J gave up 0 bases and V 7 bases, and 6 bases lay outside the gene matches. The CDR3 has 16 residues.

The rearrangement links TRBV2 to TRBJ2-7; D gene unclear. Germline values: CDR1 SNHLY, CDR2 FYNNEI. This CDR3 has 17 amino acids. The V end lost 2 bases, the J end lost 0 bases, and 17 bases lay between the germline ends. The CDR3 reads CASSEFSRCGGSYEQYF. In nucleotides, the CDR3 is TGTGCCAGCAGTGAATTTTCGCGGTGTGGTGGCTCCTACGAGCAGTACTTC. The variable domain in full, completed from reference TRBV2 and TRBJ2-7, reads EPEVTQTPSHQVTQMGQEVILRCVPISNHLYFYWYRQILGQKVEFLVSFYNNEISEKSEIFDDQFSVERPDGSNFTLKIRSTKLEDSAMYFCASSEFSRCGGSYEQYFGPGTRLTVT.

J is TRBJ1-2 and V is TRBV28; 8 bases are shared with TRBD1. The V gene end was trimmed by 4 bases and the J gene end by 5 bases; junction bases not matched to a gene: 6. The V gene's germline CDR1 is MDHEN and CDR2 SYDVKM. The CDR3 is 14 residues long. CDR3 sequence: CASSYPGTGYGYTF. The CDR3 DNA follows: TGTGCCAGCAGTTATCCCGGGACAGGATATGGCTACACCTTC.

V gene TRBV7-9 combines with J gene TRBJ1-1; the D gene is possibly TRBD1 (5 bases). Trimming stripped 5 bases from V and 11 bases from J, with 12 bases between. Looked up from germline, CDR1 is SEHNR and CDR2 is FQNEAQ (reference sequence). The CDR3 is 11 amino acids. CDR3 region: CASSAGVNAFF. CDR3 sequence (DNA): TGTGCCAGCAGCGCGGGGGTGAATGCTTTCTTT.

The CDR3, as DNA: TGTGCCAGCGCTCGGGACAGGGGAGGGAGCGGTCGGCCCCAGCATTTT. This sequence encodes CASARDRGGSGRPQHF. V usage is TRBV2 and J usage is TRBJ1-5; 10 positions agree with TRBD1. The CDR3 runs to 16 residues. CDR1 is SNHLY, CDR2 FYNNEI, per germline. Germline trimming cut 8 bases from V and 9 bases from J; bases unmatched to any gene: 16.

The genes are TRBV5-6 and TRBJ2-5; 9 bases agree with TRBD1. The junction had 5 bases not matched to a gene; V was cut back by 4 bases and J by 4 bases. CDR3 size: 14 residues. The V gene's germline CDR1 is SGHDT and CDR2 YYEEEE. The CDR3 protein is CASSNRGRAETQYF. The DNA of the CDR3 is TGTGCCAGCAGCAACAGGGGGCGCGCAGAGACCCAGTACTTC. The full variable domain, its missing parts supplied by reference TRBV5-6 and TRBJ2-5, is DAGVTQSPTHLIKTRGQQVTLRCSPKSGHDTVSWYQQALGQGPQFIFQYYEEEERQRGNFPDRFSGHQFPNYSSELNVNALLLGDSALYLCASSNRGRAETQYFGPGTRLLVL.

The chain links TRBV29-1 to TRBJ2-5; weak D call: TRBD1 (6 bases). CDR3 length equals 15 residues. Per germline, CDR1 SQVTM and CDR2 ANQGSEA. V lost 4 bases and J lost 7, with 22 bases in between. The CDR3 reads CSVVPHRQDGGTQYF. DNA for the CDR3: TGCAGCGTTGTCCCCCATAGACAGGACGGCGGGACCCAGTACTTC.

The genes are TRBV7-9 and TRBJ2-7; 10 positions agree with TRBD2. Germline V gives CDR1 SEHNR, CDR2 FQNEAQ (reference sequence). V was clipped by 6 bases and J by 3 bases; unmatched bases: 8. The length of the CDR3 is 15 residues. CDR3 in DNA: TGTGCCAGCAGAAGCGACACTAGCGGGGTCTACGAGCAGTACTTC. This sequence encodes CASRSDTSGVYEQYF.

V and J are TRBV4-2 and TRBJ1-2; TRBD1 matches at 10 bases. CDR1 is LGHNA, CDR2 YNFKEQ, per germline. CDR3 size: 16 residues. V trimming: 2 bases; J trimming: 0 bases; junction bases outside the gene matches: 3. Written as DNA, the CDR3 is TGTGCCAGCAGCCAATCGACAGGGGGCCCTAACTATGGCTACACCTTC. Amino acid sequence: CASSQSTGGPNYGYTF.

This clone was recorded once. The DNA of the CDR3 is TGTGCCAGCAGCCACGATAGCGGGGGAAGGGCAGATACGCAGTATTTT. Its protein is CASSHDSGGRADTQYF. V and J are TRBV7-2 and TRBJ2-3; the match to TRBD2 covers 9 bases. This CDR3 region has 16 residues. V dropped 5 bases and J dropped 4; count of bases not matched to a gene: 10. Germline CDR1 reads SGHTA; CDR2 reads FQGNSA.

V gene TRBV27 combines with J gene TRBJ1-5; unclear D gene. The CDR3 is 14 amino acids. Trimming took 5 bases from V and 6 from J, leaving 14 bases between them. Germline lookup yields CDR1 MNHEY and CDR2 SMNVEV (reference sequence). Here the CDR3 DNA reads TGTGCCAGCAGTCCAACAGTAGTCCCTCAGCCCCAGCATTTT. Encoded protein: CASSPTVVPQPQHF.

The chain's CDR3 is CASKKGGTGETQYF. CDR3 coding DNA: TGTGCCAGCAAAAAGGGAGGGACAGGGGAGACCCAGTACTTC. The chain combines TRBV6-5 with TRBJ2-5; 9 nucleotides align to TRBD1. The CDR3 length is 14 residues. Germline lookup yields CDR1 MNHEY and CDR2 SVGAGI. With V trimmed by 7 bases and J by 5 bases, 8 bases remained unmatched.

This clone was picked up one time. This rearrangement joins TRBV13 to TRBJ2-7; tentative D call: TRBD1 (5 bases). V shed 6 bases and J shed 2 bases, with 14 bases lying between them. The CDR3 length is 14 residues. Germline V CDR1 and CDR2: PRHDT, FYEKMQ (reference sequence). CDR3 loop: CASRHHDRPYEQYF. In DNA form, the CDR3 reads TGTGCCAGCAGACACCACGACAGACCCTACGAGCAGTACTTC.

The chain employs TRBV19 and TRBJ1-2; TRBD1 matches 9 bases. CDR1 and CDR2 from the germline V gene are LNHDA and SQIVND (reference sequence). With V trimmed by 4 bases and J by 1 base, 7 bases remained unmatched. The CDR3 is 16 residues long. The CDR3 sequence is CASSTGQGRFNYGYTF. The CDR3 region has the DNA TGTGCCAGTAGTACAGGACAGGGGCGATTTAACTATGGCTACACCTTC. Filled out from reference TRBV19 and TRBJ1-2, the complete variable domain reads DGGITQSPKYLFRKEGQNVTLSCEQNLNHDAMYWYRQDPGQGLRLIYYSQIVNDFQKGDIAEGYSVSREKKESFPLTVTSAQKNPTAFYLCASSTGQGRFNYGYTFGSGTRLTVV.

The J gene is TRBJ1-1, the V gene TRBV4-1, with 7 bases identical to TRBD1. The CDR3 contains 15 residues. Germline-derived CDR1 and CDR2 are MGHRA and YSYEKL. V shed 0 bases, J shed 2 bases, and the junction held 3 bases outside the gene matches. The CDR3 is CASSQEGQINTEAFF. The CDR3 region has the DNA TGCGCCAGCAGCCAAGAGGGACAGATCAACACTGAAGCTTTCTTT.

The chain combines TRBV7-9 with TRBJ1-2, with 7 positions matching TRBD1. Germline V gene sequence: CDR1 SEHNR, CDR2 FQNEAQ (reference sequence). The junction had 8 bases not matched to a gene; V was cut back by 5 bases and J by 8 bases. This CDR3 contains 13 residues. CDR3 coding DNA: TGTGCCAGCAGCCCAGACAGGGTATGGGGCTACACCTTC. It yields the protein CASSPDRVWGYTF.

The V and J genes are TRBV11-2 and TRBJ1-1; D not certain. Trimming left V 1 base short and J 1 base short, with 4 bases between. CDR1 is SGHAT, CDR2 FQNNGV, per germline. This CDR3 has 13 amino acids. The CDR3 protein is CASSLGQNTEAFF. CDR3 bases: TGTGCCAGCAGCTTAGGACAGAACACTGAAGCTTTCTTT. Drawing the rest from reference TRBV11-2 and TRBJ1-1, the complete variable domain is EAGVAQSPRYKIIEKRQSVAFWCNPISGHATLYWYQQILGQGPKLLIQFQNNGVVDDSQLPKDRFSAERLKGVDSTLKIQPAKLEDSAVYLCASSLGQNTEAFFGQGTRLTVV.

The rearrangement links TRBV4-3 to TRBJ1-2; 7 bases align to TRBD1. CDR1 and CDR2 from the germline V gene are LGHNA and YSLEER. The CDR3 spans 17 residues. V lost 0 bases to trimming and J lost 3 bases; unmatched junction nucleotides: 10. The CDR3 region is CASSQDFVGQTYYGYTF. The CDR3 DNA sequence: TGCGCCAGCAGCCAAGATTTTGTGGGACAGACCTACTATGGCTACACCTTC.

The count of this clone is one. The rearrangement uses TRBV12-5 and TRBJ2-7; 8 bases are a match to TRBD1. The CDR3 has 19 amino acids. The germline CDR1 and CDR2 sequences are LGHNT and FRNRAP. J lost 2 bases, V lost 1 base, and 16 bases had no gene match. CDR3 in DNA: TGTGCTAGTGGTTTGGGGGACAGGAGGACCCCCAAACCACCCTACGAGCAGTACTTC. Its translation: CASGLGDRRTPKPPYEQYF.